Shown below are 21 T cell receptor beta chains from a single sample sequenced in a study of blood T cell repertoires in COVID-19 (dated by TCRdb to 2018 to 2021). The library was generated by the immunoSEQ multiplex PCR assay. Entries here come from immuneACCESS through TCRdb and include only in-frame sequences with V and J called. Some clones fail to appear in such tables; in the studies checked, an unresolved V gene covers under half of the shortfall, and the cause of the remainder is unknown. Across this sample there are about 120,000 clones, with about 85% seen only once. The ten largest clones add up to about 7% of the sample. The specimen was peripheral blood. These TCRs come from a man older than 75 with active or convalescent COVID-19.

Here the CDR3 reads CASSLVDWTGAQYF. The CDR3 DNA is TGTGCCAGCAGCTTAGTTGACTGGACGGGGGCGCAGTATTTT. The chain has TRBV7-9 and TRBJ2-3; TRBD2 might be the D (6 bases). Germline values: CDR1 SEHNR, CDR2 FQNEAQ (reference sequence). The V end lost 1 base, the J end lost 10 bases, and 15 bases lay between the germline ends. The CDR3 contains 14 residues.

The table lists this clone with a few counts. The chain employs TRBV3-1 (or the pseudogene TRBV3-2) and TRBJ1-2; TRBD1 might be the D (6 bases). This CDR3 is built from 18 residues. Germline-derived CDR1 and CDR2 are LGHDT and YNNKEL (reference sequence). V was trimmed by 6 bases and J by 8 bases, leaving 31 bases between them. This CDR3 reads CASRRKHREGSQGRGYTF. The CDR3 bases are TGTGCCAGCAGAAGAAAGCACAGGGAAGGGAGTCAAGGTCGGGGCTACACCTTC.

The rearrangement uses TRBV5-4 and TRBJ2-2; perhaps TRBD2 as D (5 bases). Trimming pared 1 base from V and 2 bases from J, leaving 12 bases between. The length of the CDR3 is 16 residues. Germline CDR1 is SGHNT and CDR2 is YYREEE (reference sequence). CDR3 region: CASSLRTGSNTGELFF. The DNA of the CDR3 is TGTGCCAGCAGCTTGAGGACGGGATCAAACACCGGGGAGCTGTTTTTT.

This chain connects TRBV7-8 to TRBJ1-1; the match to TRBD1 covers 7 bases. J was trimmed by 1 base and V by 5 bases; bases with no gene match: 7. The CDR3 length is 15 residues. CDR1 SGHVS and CDR2 FQNEAQ come from the germline V gene. DNA for the CDR3: TGTGCCAGCAGCCCTGGGACAGCCCCGAACACTGAAGCTTTCTTT. Its translation is CASSPGTAPNTEAFF.

The V and J genes are TRBV18 and TRBJ1-2, with 11 bases fitting TRBD1. Germline V gene sequence: CDR1 KGHSH, CDR2 LQKENI. The V and J ends lost 5 bases and 2 bases, in that order; junction bases with no gene match: 10. The CDR3 loop spans 17 amino acids. CDR3 nucleotide sequence: TGTGCCAGCTCAGCTGGACAGGGGGCAGTAGCCAACTATGGCTACACCTTC. Amino acid sequence: CASSAGQGAVANYGYTF.

This clone was seen a single time. The chain couples TRBV9 to TRBJ2-3, with 8 bases aligning to TRBD2. This CDR3 has 15 amino acids. Looked up from germline, CDR1 is SGDLS and CDR2 is YYNGEE. The trim removed 0 bases at V and 8 bases at J, leaving 8 bases unmatched. CDR3 amino acids: CASSVDRTSQGTQYF. The CDR3 DNA follows: TGTGCCAGCAGCGTAGACCGGACTAGCCAAGGTACGCAGTATTTT. Looking up the rest from reference TRBV9 and TRBJ2-3 gives the full variable domain: DSGVTQTPKHLITATGQRVTLRCSPRSGDLSVYWYQQSLDQGLQFLIQYYNGEERAKGNILERFSAQQFPDLHSELNLSSLELGDSALYFCASSVDRTSQGTQYFGPGTRLTVL.

The chain uses TRBV18 and TRBJ2-5; the D is unclear. Per the germline V gene, CDR1 is KGHSH and CDR2 is LQKENI. The CDR3 extends over 13 amino acids. Trimming left V 2 bases short and J 2 bases short, with 6 bases between. The CDR3 DNA follows: TGTGCCAGCTCACCATCCCAGCAAGAGACCCAGTACTTC. It translates to CASSPSQQETQYF.

This chain links TRBV5-1 with TRBJ2-1, with D maybe TRBD1 (6 bases). Between the trimmed V and J ends, which lost 4 bases and 0 bases, there was a span of 11 bases. Germline CDR1 SGHRS, CDR2 YFSETQ. CDR3 length equals 15 residues. In DNA, the CDR3 is TGCGCCAGCAGCCCGGGACAAAGCTCCTACAATGAGCAGTTCTTC. Its translation: CASSPGQSSYNEQFF.

This clone was recorded once. The rearrangement joins TRBV11-3 to TRBJ2-1; 9 nucleotides agree with TRBD2. V lost 6 bases, J lost 1 base, and 7 bases stayed unmatched. Germline values: CDR1 SGHNT, CDR2 YENEEA. This CDR3 has 16 amino acids. The CDR3 coding sequence is TGTGCCAGCAGTTCTGGCGGGGGGGGATCCTACAATGAGCAGTTCTTC. Protein product: CASSSGGGGSYNEQFF.

V usage is TRBV5-1 and J usage is TRBJ2-6; D unclear. V was pared by 2 bases and J by 0 bases, with 12 bases between. CDR3 size: 17 residues. Germline CDR1 SGHRS, CDR2 YFSETQ. For the CDR3, the DNA is TGCGCCAGCAGCTTAGGCGGAACCACCTCTGGGGCCAACGTCCTGACTTTC. It codes for CASSLGGTTSGANVLTF.

The gene calls are TRBV14 and TRBJ1-4, with D hard to call. Per germline, CDR1 SGHDN and CDR2 FVKESK. The CDR3 runs 16 residues. V dropped 2 bases and J dropped 0 bases, with 10 bases sitting between them. In DNA, the CDR3 is TGTGCCAGCAGCCAAAGTGGCGGCGCAACTAATGAAAAACTGTTTTTT. Amino acids: CASSQSGGATNEKLFF. The whole variable domain, filled in from reference TRBV14 and TRBJ1-4, reads EAGVTQFPSHSVIEKGQTVTLRCDPISGHDNLYWYRRVMGKEIKFLLHFVKESKQDESGMPNNRFLAERTGGTYSTLKVQPAELEDSGVYFCASSQSGGATNEKLFFGSGTQLSVL.

The chain uses TRBV5-1 and TRBJ1-4, with D possibly TRBD1 on 6 matching bases. CDR1 SGHRS and CDR2 YFSETQ come from the germline V gene. The CDR3 length is 14 residues. V was pared by 5 bases and J by 3 bases, with 11 bases between. The CDR3 DNA follows: TGCGCCAGCAGATGGACAGATTCTAATGAAAAACTGTTTTTT. Translation gives CASRWTDSNEKLFF.

The CDR3 DNA reads as TGCGCCAGCAGCGTCGGCGGGGCCCAAACTAATGAAAAACTGTTTTTT. It codes for CASSVGGAQTNEKLFF. The J gene is TRBJ1-4, the V gene TRBV5-1, with D possibly being TRBD1 (5 bases). Germline V gene sequence: CDR1 SGHRS, CDR2 YFSETQ. V lost 4 bases, J lost 1 base, and 14 bases lay in between. This CDR3 region has 16 residues.

The chain has TRBV5-6 and TRBJ2-5, with 9 bases aligning to TRBD2. Germline values: CDR1 SGHDT, CDR2 YYEEEE. This CDR3 is 16 amino acids long. The ends lost 1 base at V and 0 bases at J; junction bases unmatched: 4. This CDR3 is CASSLFLAGYQETQYF. DNA of the CDR3: TGTGCCAGCAGCTTGTTCCTAGCGGGGTACCAAGAGACCCAGTACTTC.

The rearrangement uses TRBV6-5 and TRBJ2-7, with D possibly matching TRBD1 (6 bases). Trimming cost V 8 bases and J 3 bases, with 11 bases left between them. The length of the CDR3 is 12 residues. CDR1 is MNHEY, CDR2 SVGAGI, per germline. The CDR3 protein is CASGQNSYEQYF. Written as DNA, the CDR3 is TGTGCCAGCGGACAGAACAGCTACGAGCAGTACTTC.

The gene calls are TRBV6-2 or TRBV6-3 and TRBJ1-2, with 7 bases matching TRBD1. After removal of 5 bases from V and 2 bases from J, the junction contained 5 bases not matched to a gene. The CDR3 has 14 amino acids. Germline V gene data show CDR1 as MNHEY and CDR2 as SVGEGT. DNA for the CDR3: TGTGCCAGCAGTCGGGGACAGCTCAACTATGGCTACACCTTC. As protein: CASSRGQLNYGYTF.

V is TRBV4-3 and J is TRBJ2-3, with 10 nucleotides matching TRBD2. CDR1 and CDR2 (germline): LGHNA, YSLEER. The CDR3 loop spans 19 amino acids. J lost 4 bases, V lost 4 bases, and 17 bases had no gene match. Written as DNA, the CDR3 is TGCGCCAGCAGCCGGGGGAGGATAAGCGGGAGGGCCGGCGCAGATACGCAGTATTTT. Its protein is CASSRGRISGRAGADTQYF.

The chain has TRBV6-1 and TRBJ1-6, with 7 bases aligning to TRBD1. The CDR3 runs 16 residues. Germline CDR1 is MNHNS and CDR2 is SASEGT. With V trimmed by 4 bases and J by 7 bases, 10 bases remained unmatched. CDR3 DNA sequence: TGTGCCAGCAGTGGAGACAGGGTCGGGGGCAATTCACCCCTCCACTTT. This codes for CASSGDRVGGNSPLHF.

The chain has TRBV7-9 and TRBJ1-1; possible D gene TRBD1, 6 bases. V was trimmed by 2 bases and J by 4 bases, leaving 11 bases between them. From germline, CDR1 is SEHNR and CDR2 FQNEAQ (reference sequence). CDR3 length: 14 residues. The CDR3 DNA sequence: TGTGCCAGCAGCTTAATGGGGGCTACCACTGAAGCTTTCTTT. Translated, it gives CASSLMGATTEAFF. Full variable domain (remainder filled in from reference TRBV7-9 and TRBJ1-1): DTGVSQNPRHKITKRGQNVTFRCDPISEHNRLYWYRQTLGQGPEFLTYFQNEAQLEKSRLLSDRFSAERPKGSFSTLEIQRTEQGDSAMYLCASSLMGATTEAFFGQGTRLTVV.

The chain uses TRBV9 and TRBJ2-3, with 9 bases fitting TRBD2. CDR3 size: 18 residues. V lost 0 bases to trimming and J lost 5 bases; unmatched junction nucleotides: 13. Germline V lookup: CDR1 SGDLS, CDR2 YYNGEE. In nucleotides, the CDR3 is TGTGCCAGCAGCGTAGACAGGTCTAGCGGGGCCCGAGGAGATACGCAGTATTTT. Its protein is CASSVDRSSGARGDTQYF.

CDR3 region: CAIRPGGEYEKLFF. For the CDR3, the DNA is TGTGCCATCAGACCAGGGGGCGAGTATGAAAAACTGTTTTTT. The V call is TRBV10-3, the J call TRBJ1-4; 8 nucleotides line up with TRBD1. CDR1 ENHRY and CDR2 SYGVKD come from the germline V gene. Trimming at V came to 6 bases and at J to 6 bases, leaving 6 bases not matched to a gene. There are 14 residues in the CDR3.